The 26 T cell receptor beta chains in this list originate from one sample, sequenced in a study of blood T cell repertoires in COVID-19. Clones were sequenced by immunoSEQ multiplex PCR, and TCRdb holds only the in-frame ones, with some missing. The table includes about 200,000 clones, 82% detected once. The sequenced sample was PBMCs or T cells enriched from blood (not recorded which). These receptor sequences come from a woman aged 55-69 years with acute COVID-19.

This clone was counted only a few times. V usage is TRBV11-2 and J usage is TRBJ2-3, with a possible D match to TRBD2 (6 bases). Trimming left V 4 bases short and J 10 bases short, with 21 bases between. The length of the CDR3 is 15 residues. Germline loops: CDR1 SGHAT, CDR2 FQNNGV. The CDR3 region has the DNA TGTGCCAGCAGCTCCCCCTTGGAGGGGTATAAAGCGCAGTATTTT. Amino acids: CASSSPLEGYKAQYF.

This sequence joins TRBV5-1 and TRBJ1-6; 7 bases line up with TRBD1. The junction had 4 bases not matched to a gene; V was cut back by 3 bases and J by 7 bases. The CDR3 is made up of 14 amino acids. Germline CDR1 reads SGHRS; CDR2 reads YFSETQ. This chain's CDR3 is CASSSGQLNSPLHF. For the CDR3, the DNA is TGCGCCAGCAGCTCGGGACAGTTAAATTCACCCCTCCACTTT.

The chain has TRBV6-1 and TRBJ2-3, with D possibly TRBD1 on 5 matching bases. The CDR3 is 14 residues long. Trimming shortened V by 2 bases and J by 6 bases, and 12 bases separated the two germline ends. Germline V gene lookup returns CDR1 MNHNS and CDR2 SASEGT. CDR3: CASSERGPRDTQYF. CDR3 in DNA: TGTGCCAGCAGTGAAAGGGGCCCGAGGGATACGCAGTATTTT.

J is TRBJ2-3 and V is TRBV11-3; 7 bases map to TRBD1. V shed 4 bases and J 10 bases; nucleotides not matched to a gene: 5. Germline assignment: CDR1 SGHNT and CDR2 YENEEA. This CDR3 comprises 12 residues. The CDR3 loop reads CASSSRQGPQYF. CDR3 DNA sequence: TGTGCCAGCAGCTCCAGACAGGGCCCGCAGTATTTT.

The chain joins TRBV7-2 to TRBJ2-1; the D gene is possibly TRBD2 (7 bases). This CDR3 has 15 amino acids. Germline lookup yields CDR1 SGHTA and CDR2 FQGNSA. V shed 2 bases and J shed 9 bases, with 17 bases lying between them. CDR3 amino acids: CASSLSWGGQGEQFF. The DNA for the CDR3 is TGTGCCAGCAGCTTAAGTTGGGGGGGGCAGGGTGAGCAGTTCTTC.

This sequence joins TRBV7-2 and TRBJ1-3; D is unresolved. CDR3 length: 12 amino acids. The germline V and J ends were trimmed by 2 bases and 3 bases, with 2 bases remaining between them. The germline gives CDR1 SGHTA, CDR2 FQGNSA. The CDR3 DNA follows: TGTGCCAGCAGCTTACATGGAAACACCATATATTTT. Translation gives CASSLHGNTIYF.

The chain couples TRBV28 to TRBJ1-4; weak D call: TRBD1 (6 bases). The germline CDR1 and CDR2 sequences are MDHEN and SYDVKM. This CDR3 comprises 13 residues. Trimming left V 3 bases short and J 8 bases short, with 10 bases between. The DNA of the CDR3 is TGTGCCAGCAGTTTGCAGGGGTTCGAAAAACTGTTTTTT. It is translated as CASSLQGFEKLFF.

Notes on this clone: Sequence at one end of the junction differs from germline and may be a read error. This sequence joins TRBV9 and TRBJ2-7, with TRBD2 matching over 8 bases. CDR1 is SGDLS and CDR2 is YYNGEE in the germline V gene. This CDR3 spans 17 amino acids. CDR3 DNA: TGTGCCAGCAGCGTAGGACCCGGCGGGAGGTCCTCCAACGAGCAGTACTTC. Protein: CASSVGPGGRSSNEQYF.

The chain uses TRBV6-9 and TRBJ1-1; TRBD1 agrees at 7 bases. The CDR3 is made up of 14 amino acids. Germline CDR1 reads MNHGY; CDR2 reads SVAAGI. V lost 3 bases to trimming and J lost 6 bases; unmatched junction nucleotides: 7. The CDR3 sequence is CASSYEGAYSEAFF. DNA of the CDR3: TGTGCCAGCAGTTACGAGGGGGCGTACTCTGAAGCTTTCTTT.

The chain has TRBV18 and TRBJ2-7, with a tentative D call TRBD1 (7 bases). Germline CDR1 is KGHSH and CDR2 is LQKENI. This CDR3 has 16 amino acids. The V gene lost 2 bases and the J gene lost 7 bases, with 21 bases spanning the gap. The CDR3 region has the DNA TGTGCCAGCTCACCAGGGACGGGCAAGGGGGCGGGGGAGCAGTACGTC. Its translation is CASSPGTGKGAGEQYV.

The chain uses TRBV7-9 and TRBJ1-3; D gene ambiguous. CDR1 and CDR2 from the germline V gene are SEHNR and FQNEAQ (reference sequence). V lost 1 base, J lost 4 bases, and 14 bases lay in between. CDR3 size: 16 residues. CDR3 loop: CASSLVSATGGNTIYF. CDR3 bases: TGTGCCAGCAGCTTAGTCTCAGCGACGGGGGGAAACACCATATATTTT.

The CDR3 loop is CASSSNRQGLGNEQFF. The CDR3 bases are TGTGCCAGCAGCTCCAATCGACAGGGATTAGGCAATGAGCAGTTCTTC. This rearrangement joins TRBV5-4 to TRBJ2-1; 7 nucleotides line up with TRBD1. In germline, CDR1 is SGHNT, CDR2 YYREEE (reference sequence). The CDR3 length is 16 residues. After removal of 3 bases from V and 6 bases from J, the junction contained 12 bases not matched to a gene.

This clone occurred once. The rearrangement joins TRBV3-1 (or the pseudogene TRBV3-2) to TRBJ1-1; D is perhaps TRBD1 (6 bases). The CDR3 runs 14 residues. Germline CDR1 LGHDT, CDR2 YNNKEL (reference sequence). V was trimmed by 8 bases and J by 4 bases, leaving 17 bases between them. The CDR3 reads CASRTRGEGTEAFF. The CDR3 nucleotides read TGTGCCAGCCGAACCAGGGGAGAGGGCACTGAAGCTTTCTTT.

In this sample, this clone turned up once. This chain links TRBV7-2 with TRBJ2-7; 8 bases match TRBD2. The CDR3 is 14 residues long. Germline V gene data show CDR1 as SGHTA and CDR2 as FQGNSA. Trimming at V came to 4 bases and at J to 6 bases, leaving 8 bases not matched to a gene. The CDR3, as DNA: TGTGCCAGCAGCTCGGGACTAGTTATCGGCGAGCAGTACTTC. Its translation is CASSSGLVIGEQYF.

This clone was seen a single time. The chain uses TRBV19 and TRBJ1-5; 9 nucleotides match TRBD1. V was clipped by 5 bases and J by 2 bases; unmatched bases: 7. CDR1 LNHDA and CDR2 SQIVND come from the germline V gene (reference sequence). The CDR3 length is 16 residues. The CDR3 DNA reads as TGTGCCAGTAGTGCCCCGGGACAGGGTGGCAATCAGCCCCAGCATTTT. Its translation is CASSAPGQGGNQPQHF.

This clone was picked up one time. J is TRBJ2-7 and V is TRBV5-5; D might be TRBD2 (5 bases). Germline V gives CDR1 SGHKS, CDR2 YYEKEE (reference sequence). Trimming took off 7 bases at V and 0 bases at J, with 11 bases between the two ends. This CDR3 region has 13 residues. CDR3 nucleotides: TGTGCCAGCCGGGGTTCCAGCTCCTACGAGCAGTACTTC. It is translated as CASRGSSSYEQYF. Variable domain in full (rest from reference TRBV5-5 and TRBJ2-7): DAGVTQSPTHLIKTRGQQVTLRCSPISGHKSVSWYQQVLGQGPQFIFQYYEKEERGRGNFPDRFSARQFPNYSSELNVNALLLGDSALYLCASRGSSSYEQYFGPGTRLTVT.

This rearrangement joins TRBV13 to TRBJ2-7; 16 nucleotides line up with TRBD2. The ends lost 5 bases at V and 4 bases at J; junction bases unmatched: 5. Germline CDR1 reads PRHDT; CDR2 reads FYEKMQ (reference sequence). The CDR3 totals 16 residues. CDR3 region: CASSPVGLAGGYEQYF. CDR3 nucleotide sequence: TGTGCCAGCAGCCCCGTGGGACTAGCGGGAGGGTACGAGCAGTACTTC. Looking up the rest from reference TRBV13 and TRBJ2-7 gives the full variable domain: AAGVIQSPRHLIKEKRETATLKCYPIPRHDTVYWYQQGPGQDPQFLISFYEKMQSDKGSIPDRFSAQQFSDYHSELNMSSLELGDSALYFCASSPVGLAGGYEQYFGPGTRLTVT.

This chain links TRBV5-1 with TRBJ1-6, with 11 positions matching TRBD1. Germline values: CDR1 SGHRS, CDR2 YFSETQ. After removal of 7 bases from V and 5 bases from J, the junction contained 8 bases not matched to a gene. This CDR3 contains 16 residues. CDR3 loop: CASSWGTGGNNSPLHF. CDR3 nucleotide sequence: TGCGCCAGCTCCTGGGGGACAGGGGGAAATAATTCACCCCTCCACTTT.

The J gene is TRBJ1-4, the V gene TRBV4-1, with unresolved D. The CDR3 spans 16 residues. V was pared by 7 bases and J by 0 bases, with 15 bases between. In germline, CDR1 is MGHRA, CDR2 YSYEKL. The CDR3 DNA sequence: TGCGCCAGCACCCTCTCCGCCGGGGCAACTAATGAAAAACTGTTTTTT. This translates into CASTLSAGATNEKLFF.

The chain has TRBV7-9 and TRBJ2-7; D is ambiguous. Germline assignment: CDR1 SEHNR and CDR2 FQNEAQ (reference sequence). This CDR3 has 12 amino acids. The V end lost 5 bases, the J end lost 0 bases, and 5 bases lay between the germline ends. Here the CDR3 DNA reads TGTGCCAGCAGCCTTAGCTCCTACGAGCAGTACGTC. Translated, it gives CASSLSSYEQYV.

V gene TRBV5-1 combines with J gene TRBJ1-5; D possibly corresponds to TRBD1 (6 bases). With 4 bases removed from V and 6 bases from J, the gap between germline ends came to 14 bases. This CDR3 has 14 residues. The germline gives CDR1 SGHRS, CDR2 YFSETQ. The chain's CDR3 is CASSPEGGVQPQHF. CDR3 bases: TGCGCCAGCAGCCCCGAGGGGGGGGTTCAGCCCCAGCATTTT.

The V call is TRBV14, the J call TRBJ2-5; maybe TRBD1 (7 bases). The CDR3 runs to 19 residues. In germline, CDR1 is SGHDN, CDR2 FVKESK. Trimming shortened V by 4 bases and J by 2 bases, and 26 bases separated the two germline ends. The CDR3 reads CASSLGGGETLRWQETQYF. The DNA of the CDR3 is TGTGCCAGCAGCCTAGGGGGCGGGGAGACTCTTCGATGGCAAGAGACCCAGTACTTC.

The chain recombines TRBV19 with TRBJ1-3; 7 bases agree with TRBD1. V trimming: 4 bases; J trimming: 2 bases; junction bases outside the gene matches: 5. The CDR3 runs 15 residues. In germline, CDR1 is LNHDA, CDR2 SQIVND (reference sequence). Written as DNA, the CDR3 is TGTGCCAGTAGTACCACAGGGGCTGCTGGAAACACCATATATTTT. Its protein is CASSTTGAAGNTIYF.

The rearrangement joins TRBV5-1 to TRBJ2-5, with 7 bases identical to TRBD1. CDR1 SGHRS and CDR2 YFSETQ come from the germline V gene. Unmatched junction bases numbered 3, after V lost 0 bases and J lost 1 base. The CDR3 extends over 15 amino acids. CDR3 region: CASSLGQGGQETQYF. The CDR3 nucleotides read TGCGCCAGCAGCTTGGGACAGGGCGGCCAAGAGACCCAGTACTTC.

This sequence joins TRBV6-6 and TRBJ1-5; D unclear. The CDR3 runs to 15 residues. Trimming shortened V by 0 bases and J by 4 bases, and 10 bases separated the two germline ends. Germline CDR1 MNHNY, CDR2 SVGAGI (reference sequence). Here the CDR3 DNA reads TGTGCCAGCAGTTACTCGAGTCGGGATAATCAGCCCCAGCATTTT. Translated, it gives CASSYSSRDNQPQHF.

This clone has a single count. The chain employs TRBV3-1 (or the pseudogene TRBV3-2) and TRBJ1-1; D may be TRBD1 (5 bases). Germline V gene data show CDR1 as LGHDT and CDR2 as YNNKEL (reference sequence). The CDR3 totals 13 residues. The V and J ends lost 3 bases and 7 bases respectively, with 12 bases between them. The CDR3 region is CASSQVGGIEAFF. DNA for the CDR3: TGTGCCAGCAGCCAGGTCGGGGGAATTGAAGCTTTCTTT.